Included here is one TCR beta chain sequence, with context. Its antigen remains unknown. UMI-labeled 5' RACE yielded the TRB cDNA libraries. TCRdb re-called the 5' RACE reads and catalogs CDR3 proteins one per entry, DNA excluded. The ten most abundant clones cover 0.62% of a sample with fewer than 90,000 distinct CDR3 sequences. This specimen comes from a study of CXCR3-negative and CXCR3-positive naive CD8 T cells. Study outcomes and limitations: Similar TRBV-TRBJ usage was seen in naive cells (both CXCR3-negative and CXCR3-positive), but memory cells differed. More hydrophobic TRB CDR3s occurred in CXCR3-positive than in CXCR3-negative naive cells.

Input material: naive CXCR3+ CD8+ T cells from blood. Subset here: CD45RO-CCR7+CD27+CD95- naive CD8+ T cells expressing CXCR3 (TNR3+). This sequence was found in a human donor in good health. Some clones in this sample may be carry-over from other donors' samples.

CDR3 loop: CASSEAVAGIRSQETQYF. The V gene is TRBV2, the J gene TRBJ2-5; TCRdb indicates TRBD2, and absent DNA this call remains unverified. The CDR3 length is 18 residues. The germline V gene has CDR1 SNHLY and CDR2 FYNNEI.